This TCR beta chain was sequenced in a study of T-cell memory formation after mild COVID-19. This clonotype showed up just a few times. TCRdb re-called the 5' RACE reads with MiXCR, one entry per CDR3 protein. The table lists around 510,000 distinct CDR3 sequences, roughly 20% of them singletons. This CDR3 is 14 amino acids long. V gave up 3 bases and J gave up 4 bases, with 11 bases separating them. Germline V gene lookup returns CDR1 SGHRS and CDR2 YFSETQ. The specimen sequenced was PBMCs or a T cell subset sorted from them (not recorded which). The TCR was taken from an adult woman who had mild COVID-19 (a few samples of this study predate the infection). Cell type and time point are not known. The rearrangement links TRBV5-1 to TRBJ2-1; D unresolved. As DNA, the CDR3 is TGCGCCAGCAGCTCCCCACTCCGGTACAATGAGCAGTTCTTC. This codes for CASSSPLRYNEQFF.